Shown below are 24 T cell receptor beta chains from a single sample sequenced in a study of T cell changes during pregnancy in multiple sclerosis. Repertoires were generated with immunoSEQ multiplex PCR, while TCRdb's copy carries only in-frame clones and drops some. The table has around 78,000 clones, roughly 91% seen once. The source material was peripheral blood, sampled in the third trimester of pregnancy. All receptors derive from a female donor in good health, enrolled as a control in a pregnancy study.

V gene TRBV7-2 combines with J gene TRBJ1-4; D unclear. V shed 1 base and J shed 14 bases, with 14 bases lying between them. Germline V gene sequence: CDR1 SGHTA, CDR2 FQGNSA. The CDR3 covers 13 residues. The CDR3 sequence is CASSLVGGEGLFF. In DNA, the CDR3 is TGTGCCAGCAGCTTAGTCGGCGGGGAAGGCCTGTTTTTT. Combining the CDR3 with reference TRBV7-2 and TRBJ1-4 gives the whole variable domain GAGVSQSPSNKVTEKGKDVELRCDPISGHTALYWYRQSLGQGLEFLIYFQGNSAPDKSGLPSDRFSAERTGGSVSTLTIQRTQQEDSAVYLCASSLVGGEGLFFGSGTQLSVL.

The V gene is TRBV19, the J gene TRBJ1-5; 7 bases map to TRBD1. After removal of 7 bases from V and 3 bases from J, the junction contained 9 bases not matched to a gene. Per germline, CDR1 LNHDA and CDR2 SQIVND (reference sequence). The CDR3 is made up of 15 amino acids. The CDR3 is CASTRDRRSNQPQHF. DNA for the CDR3: TGTGCCAGTACCCGGGACAGAAGATCCAATCAGCCCCAGCATTTT.

V and J are TRBV15 and TRBJ1-2; TRBD1 is a possible D gene (6 bases). The CDR3 loop spans 15 amino acids. V lost 2 bases to trimming and J lost 5 bases, with 15 bases between them. Germline V gene lookup returns CDR1 LNHNV and CDR2 YYDKDF (reference sequence). The CDR3 here is CATSRSNRAGYGYTF. CDR3 nucleotide sequence: TGTGCCACCAGCAGATCCAACAGGGCCGGTTATGGCTACACCTTC. The full variable domain, in which reference TRBV15 and TRBJ1-2 provide the parts outside the CDR3, is DAMVIQNPRYQVTQFGKPVTLSCSQTLNHNVMYWYQQKSSQAPKLLFHYYDKDFNNEADTPDNFQSRRPNTSFCFLDIRSPGLGDTAMYLCATSRSNRAGYGYTFGSGTRLTVV.

The V gene is TRBV27, the J gene TRBJ1-1, with no clear D. V gave up 7 bases and J gave up 2 bases, with 14 bases separating them. The germline CDR1 and CDR2 sequences are MNHEY and SMNVEV (reference sequence). There are 14 residues in the CDR3. The CDR3 DNA is TGTGCCAGCACCAAAGTTACACAAAACACTGAAGCTTTCTTT. It specifies CASTKVTQNTEAFF.

The chain uses TRBV4-1 and TRBJ2-6, with D possibly being TRBD1 (6 bases). The germline gives CDR1 MGHRA, CDR2 YSYEKL. Deletions cut 7 bases from V and 1 base from J, with 11 bases between. This CDR3 comprises 15 residues. The CDR3 loop is CASTKTGSGANVLTF. In DNA, the CDR3 is TGCGCCAGCACCAAAACAGGGTCTGGGGCCAACGTCCTGACTTTC.

The chain employs TRBV19 and TRBJ1-1; D is ambiguous. CDR1 LNHDA and CDR2 SQIVND come from the germline V gene (reference sequence). V was trimmed by 5 bases and J by 1 base, leaving 11 bases between them. This CDR3 has 14 residues. In DNA, the CDR3 is TGTGCCAGTAGTGGATCAGGTCCGAACACTGAAGCTTTCTTT. The encoded protein is CASSGSGPNTEAFF. The variable domain in full, with the rest retrieved from reference TRBV19 and TRBJ1-1, is DGGITQSPKYLFRKEGQNVTLSCEQNLNHDAMYWYRQDPGQGLRLIYYSQIVNDFQKGDIAEGYSVSREKKESFPLTVTSAQKNPTAFYLCASSGSGPNTEAFFGQGTRLTVV.

As DNA, the CDR3 is TGTGCCAGTACCCAGGGGGCCAAAGTGAACACTGAAGCTTTCTTT. Translated: CASTQGAKVNTEAFF. This chain joins TRBV6-5 and TRBJ1-1; TRBD1 aligns across 8 bases. With V trimmed by 9 bases and J by 0 bases, 9 bases remained unmatched. Germline loops: CDR1 MNHEY, CDR2 SVGAGI. This CDR3 is built from 15 residues.

The chain is built from TRBV19 and TRBJ1-2, with TRBD1 identical over 8 bases. The CDR3 totals 14 residues. From germline, CDR1 is LNHDA and CDR2 SQIVND (reference sequence). J gave up 4 bases and V 6 bases, and 7 bases lay outside the gene matches. The DNA for the CDR3 is TGTGCCAGTAGAACAGGGGGAGTGGGCTATGGCTACACCTTC. As protein: CASRTGGVGYGYTF.

The V call is TRBV6-5, the J call TRBJ2-7; a weak D match, TRBD1 (6 bases). Trimming took off 7 bases at V and 2 bases at J, with 12 bases between the two ends. CDR1 and CDR2 from the germline V gene are MNHEY and SVGAGI. The CDR3 sequence is 13 residues long. The CDR3 DNA sequence: TGTGCCAGCAAGACAGGCCCCACCTACGAGCAGTACTTC. The encoded protein is CASKTGPTYEQYF.

The CDR3, as DNA: TGTGCCAGCAGTCTAGGAGGGACAGGGTCGGAGACCCAGTACTTC. This codes for CASSLGGTGSETQYF. The chain is built from TRBV28 and TRBJ2-5; 9 bases match TRBD1. The CDR3 length is 15 residues. Germline V gene data show CDR1 as MDHEN and CDR2 as SYDVKM. V was clipped by 5 bases and J by 5 bases; unmatched bases: 9.

This chain connects TRBV25-1 to TRBJ1-1; perhaps TRBD1 as D (6 bases). Germline lookup yields CDR1 MGHDK and CDR2 SYGVNS. This CDR3 is built from 13 residues. Trimming shortened V by 8 bases and J by 3 bases, and 13 bases separated the two germline ends. For the CDR3, the DNA is TGTGCCAGCCTGGGGGGGGGCTACACTGAAGCTTTCTTT. This gives the protein CASLGGGYTEAFF.

The chain is built from TRBV10-3 and TRBJ2-7, with 9 positions matching TRBD2. V shed 3 bases, J shed 1 base, and the junction held 4 bases outside the gene matches. The CDR3 is 15 residues long. From germline, CDR1 is ENHRY and CDR2 SYGVKD. The CDR3 here is CAISDPGLASYEQYF. In DNA, the CDR3 is TGTGCCATCAGTGATCCGGGACTAGCTTCCTACGAGCAGTACTTC.

V and J are TRBV4-1 and TRBJ2-3; 12 bases map to TRBD2. The CDR3 consists of 16 residues. V lost 3 bases to trimming and J lost 5 bases; unmatched junction nucleotides: 6. The V gene's germline CDR1 is MGHRA and CDR2 YSYEKL. The CDR3 here is CASSHQTTSGGDTQYF. The DNA for the CDR3 is TGCGCCAGCAGCCACCAAACGACTAGCGGGGGAGATACGCAGTATTTT.

V gene TRBV6-6 combines with J gene TRBJ1-2, with TRBD1 matching 8 bases. The CDR3 has 14 amino acids. Germline V gene data show CDR1 as MNHNY and CDR2 as SVGAGI (reference sequence). Losses at the gene ends were 4 bases for V and 5 bases for J; bases not matched to a gene: 6. This CDR3 is CASSSTGQAYGYTF. CDR3 DNA sequence: TGTGCCAGCAGTTCGACGGGACAGGCTTATGGCTACACCTTC.

The chain employs TRBV7-2 and TRBJ2-7, with a weak D call TRBD2 (5 bases). The CDR3 runs 13 residues. CDR1 and CDR2 (germline): SGHTA, FQGNSA. Trimming stripped 1 base from V and 2 bases from J, with 6 bases between. The CDR3 region is CASSLDGTYEQYF. CDR3 nucleotides: TGTGCCAGCAGCTTAGACGGGACCTACGAGCAGTACTTC. Looking up the rest from reference TRBV7-2 and TRBJ2-7 gives the full variable domain: GAGVSQSPSNKVTEKGKDVELRCDPISGHTALYWYRQSLGQGLEFLIYFQGNSAPDKSGLPSDRFSAERTGGSVSTLTIQRTQQEDSAVYLCASSLDGTYEQYFGPGTRLTVT.

The chain links TRBV27 to TRBJ1-2; D ambiguous. From germline, CDR1 is MNHEY and CDR2 SMNVEV (reference sequence). Trimming pared 2 bases from V and 5 bases from J, leaving 12 bases between. This CDR3 comprises 14 residues. The CDR3 here is CASSLVGRGYGYTF. The CDR3 DNA reads TGTGCCAGCAGTTTAGTAGGGCGGGGATATGGCTACACCTTC.

V and J are TRBV19 and TRBJ1-5; D gene unclear. This CDR3 contains 14 residues. Germline V gene lookup returns CDR1 LNHDA and CDR2 SQIVND (reference sequence). Trimming shortened V by 0 bases and J by 1 base, and 4 bases separated the two germline ends. In DNA, the CDR3 is TGTGCCAGTAGTATAGAACAGAGCAATCAGCCCCAGCATTTT. Protein sequence: CASSIEQSNQPQHF.

The rearrangement joins TRBV13 to TRBJ2-1, with 12 bases matching TRBD2. The germline V gene has CDR1 PRHDT and CDR2 FYEKMQ (reference sequence). This CDR3 is built from 16 residues. Trimming cost V 5 bases and J 6 bases; bases outside gene matches: 8. The CDR3, as DNA: TGTGCCAGCAGCCCCCGAGGACTAGCGGGGACCAATGAGCAGTTCTTC. Amino acid sequence: CASSPRGLAGTNEQFF.

The gene calls are TRBV5-1 and TRBJ1-6; D perhaps matches TRBD1 (5 bases). Germline CDR1 reads SGHRS; CDR2 reads YFSETQ. The CDR3 consists of 14 residues. V lost 0 bases to trimming and J lost 14 bases, with 15 bases between them. CDR3 amino acids: CASSLELGGKTLHF. The CDR3, as DNA: TGCGCCAGCAGCTTGGAGTTGGGGGGAAAGACCCTCCACTTT. The complete variable domain, with remaining parts taken from reference TRBV5-1 and TRBJ1-6, reads KAGVTQTPRYLIKTRGQQVTLSCSPISGHRSVSWYQQTPGQGLQFLFEYFSETQRNKGNFPGRFSGRQFSNSRSEMNVSTLELGDSALYLCASSLELGGKTLHFGNGTRLTVT.

The chain joins TRBV5-4 to TRBJ2-7; a weak D match, TRBD1 (5 bases). Looked up from germline, CDR1 is SGHNT and CDR2 is YYREEE (reference sequence). Deletions cut 1 base from V and 5 bases from J, with 13 bases between. This CDR3 has 14 amino acids. CDR3 sequence: CASSLIQGGHEQYF. CDR3 in DNA: TGTGCCAGCAGCTTGATCCAGGGTGGACACGAGCAGTACTTC.

The chain employs TRBV27 and TRBJ1-6; D gene uncertain. The ends were cut back, 2 bases at V and 1 base at J, with 12 bases in the middle. Germline CDR1 is MNHEY and CDR2 is SMNVEV (reference sequence). This CDR3 comprises 17 residues. CDR3 residues: CASSLEGRRSYNSPLHF. CDR3 bases: TGTGCCAGCAGTTTAGAGGGCAGGCGATCCTATAATTCACCCCTCCACTTT.

The chain couples TRBV10-3 to TRBJ2-7, with TRBD1 matching 10 bases. The germline CDR1 and CDR2 sequences are ENHRY and SYGVKD. The CDR3 consists of 14 residues. J lost 4 bases, V lost 8 bases, and 8 bases had no gene match. The CDR3 loop is CAIGGTGDGYEQYF. CDR3 sequence (DNA): TGTGCCATCGGGGGGACAGGGGATGGTTACGAGCAGTACTTC.

The CDR3 nucleotides are TGTGCCAGCAGTGTACAGGGGGCTGGAAACACCATATATTTT. Translation: CASSVQGAGNTIYF. J is TRBJ1-3 and V is TRBV6-1, with 8 bases aligning to TRBD1. The CDR3 sequence is 14 residues long. Germline trimming cut 4 bases from V and 2 bases from J; bases unmatched to any gene: 1. The germline V gene encodes CDR1 MNHNS and CDR2 SASEGT.

V is TRBV6-5 and J is TRBJ1-2, with TRBD1 identical over 10 bases. V dropped 6 bases and J dropped 6; count of bases not matched to a gene: 10. This CDR3 comprises 15 residues. CDR1 and CDR2 from the germline V gene are MNHEY and SVGAGI. The CDR3 region has the DNA TGTGCCAGCAGATCACCTCGACAGGGGGCGCATGGCTACACCTTC. Its protein is CASRSPRQGAHGYTF.